This is a list of T cell receptor beta chains from one sample in a study of T cell responses to AZD1222 COVID-19 vaccine. TCRdb's copy holds only in-frame clones and misses some; the assay was immunoSEQ multiplex PCR. In the table there are 110,000 or so clones, about 90% of which are singletons. The input for sequencing was peripheral blood, taken on day 0 of AZD1222 vaccination. The receptors shown here come from an adult in good health. Both conserved end residues are trimmed from each CDR3. The D gene is left open where the match is weak.

d_gene | v_gene | CDR3aa
TRBD1 | TRBV3-1/TRBV3-2 | ASSQSLRRSIRQGMF
TRBD1 | TRBV9 | ASSAGTGFSYEQY
. | TRBV7-7 | ASSFPPGELF
. | TRBV2 | ASSELAGSPLH
. | TRBV28 | ASSFDQLNYGYT
. | TRBV3-1/TRBV3-2 | ASSQVPDGSPLH
. | TRBV12-3/TRBV12-4 | ASSPTYEQY
. | TRBV5-1 | ASSAQGPGEEQY
TRBD1 | TRBV7-2 | ASSQGADGNQPQH
TRBD2 | TRBV28 | ASSLRLAGADTQY
. | TRBV2 | ASSRNTIY
. | TRBV18 | ASSPQGSNTEAF
. | TRBV21-1 | ASSPDSSNEQF
TRBD1 | TRBV5-5 | ASSLGTGGASYEQY
TRBD1 | TRBV9 | ASSPRQGASYEQY
. | TRBV10-1 | ASSEPGSGAF
TRBD1 | TRBV30 | AWSTGGYEQY
. | TRBV5-1 | ASSFRGASLETQY
TRBD1 | TRBV2 | ASRQSGTGGNTNYGYT
. | TRBV5-4 | ASSQGLSNTEAF
. | TRBV10-1 | ASSRVSGSNEQY
. | TRBV3-1/TRBV3-2 | ASSRALGKLNYGYT
. | TRBV19 | ASSLTRERQY
. | TRBV6-5 | ASRLYWGLEAEAF
TRBD2 | TRBV29-1 | SGGTNNEQF
. | TRBV28 | ASVRGIGELF
. | TRBV6-5 | ASSPPGPEKLF
. | TRBV6-6 | ASVREESYGYT
. | TRBV5-1 | ASSPQGHPGNTIY
. | TRBV14 | ASSSLAGANVLT
TRBD1 | TRBV7-8 | ASSLEGQGAGTDTQY
TRBD2 | TRBV9 | ASSADPGGGIQY
. | TRBV9 | ASSLNSAPGAGELF
. | TRBV5-1 | ASSAGSANTGELF
. | TRBV3-1/TRBV3-2 | ASSQSENSNQPQH
. | TRBV5-6 | ASSLGGNYT
. | TRBV7-9 | ASSSVSSEGPEAF
. | TRBV27 | ASSMGGLQNTEAF
. | TRBV19 | ASSIRREVGETQY
. | TRBV29-1 | SVGSVSYEQY
TRBD2 | TRBV30 | AWSRTSGLETQY
. | TRBV19 | ASSTYRASTEAF
TRBD2 | TRBV28 | ASSFIASGRAGTDTQY
. | TRBV7-3 | ASSLTGGNTEAF
. | TRBV9 | ASSVGPGDEKLF
TRBD1 | TRBV3-1/TRBV3-2 | ASSRTGRGEKLF
. | TRBV15 | ATNRGFDYSGANVLT
. | TRBV7-2 | ASHTSSSGFTEAF
. | TRBV6-5 | ASLQGGNNSPLH
. | TRBV12-3/TRBV12-4 | ASSIRHTEAF
. | TRBV7-9 | ASSLAPAGDGYT
TRBD2 | TRBV28 | ASSYPGLAGGPLGTQY
TRBD1 | TRBV19 | ASSGQGVPYEQY